These 2 T cell receptor beta chains came from one sample sequenced in a study of blood T cell repertoires in COVID-19. Clones were sequenced by immunoSEQ multiplex PCR, and TCRdb holds only the in-frame ones, with some missing. Seen here are about 200,000 clones, over 75% observed once, and the top ten hold 4.5% to 7.5%. The sample comprised peripheral blood. These receptors all stem from a man older than 75 with acute or convalescent COVID-19.

The chain recombines TRBV27 with TRBJ1-2, with 7 positions matching TRBD1. Losses at the gene ends were 2 bases for V and 0 bases for J; bases not matched to a gene: 9. The CDR3 spans 17 residues. Germline CDR1 reads MNHEY; CDR2 reads SMNVEV (reference sequence). The CDR3 spells CASSLRAGGDTNYGYTF. CDR3 bases: TGTGCCAGCAGTTTAAGAGCAGGGGGTGATACTAACTATGGCTACACCTTC.

CDR3 in amino acids: CASSVEGGRPGEQYF. The DNA of the CDR3 is TGTGCCAGCAGCGTAGAAGGTGGGAGGCCAGGGGAGCAGTACTTC. The chain uses TRBV9 and TRBJ2-7; the D gene is possibly TRBD2 (6 bases). The germline CDR1 and CDR2 sequences are SGDLS and YYNGEE. V was clipped by 0 bases and J by 7 bases, with 17 bases between them. The CDR3 has 15 amino acids.